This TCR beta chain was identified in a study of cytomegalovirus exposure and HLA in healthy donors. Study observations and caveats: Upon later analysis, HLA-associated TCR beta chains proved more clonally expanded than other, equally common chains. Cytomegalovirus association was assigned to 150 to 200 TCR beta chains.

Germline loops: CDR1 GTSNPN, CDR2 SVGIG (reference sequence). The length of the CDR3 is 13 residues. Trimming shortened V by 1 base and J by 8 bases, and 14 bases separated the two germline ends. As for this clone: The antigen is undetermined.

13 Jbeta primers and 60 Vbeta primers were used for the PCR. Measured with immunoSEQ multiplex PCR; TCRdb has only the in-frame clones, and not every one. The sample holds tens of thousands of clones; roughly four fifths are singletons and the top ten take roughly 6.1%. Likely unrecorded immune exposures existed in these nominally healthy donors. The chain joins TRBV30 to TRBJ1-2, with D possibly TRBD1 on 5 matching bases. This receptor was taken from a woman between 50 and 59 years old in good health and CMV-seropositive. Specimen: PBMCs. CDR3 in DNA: TGTGCCTGGAGTGATGGGGCAGTTGGCGGCTACACCTTC. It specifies CAWSDGAVGGYTF.